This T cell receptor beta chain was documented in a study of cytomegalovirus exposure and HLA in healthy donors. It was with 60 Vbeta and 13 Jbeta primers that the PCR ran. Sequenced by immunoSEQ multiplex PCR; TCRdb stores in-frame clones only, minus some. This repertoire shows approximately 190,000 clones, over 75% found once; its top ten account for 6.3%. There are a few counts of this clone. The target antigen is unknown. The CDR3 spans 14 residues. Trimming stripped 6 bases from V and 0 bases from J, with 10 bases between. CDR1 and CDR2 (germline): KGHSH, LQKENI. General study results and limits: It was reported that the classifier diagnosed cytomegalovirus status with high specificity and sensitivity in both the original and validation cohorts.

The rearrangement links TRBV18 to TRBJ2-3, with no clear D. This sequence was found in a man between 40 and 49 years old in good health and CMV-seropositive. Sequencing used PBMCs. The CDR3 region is CASSGLPSTDTQYF. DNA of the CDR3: TGTGCCAGCTCTGGGCTGCCTAGCACAGATACGCAGTATTTT.